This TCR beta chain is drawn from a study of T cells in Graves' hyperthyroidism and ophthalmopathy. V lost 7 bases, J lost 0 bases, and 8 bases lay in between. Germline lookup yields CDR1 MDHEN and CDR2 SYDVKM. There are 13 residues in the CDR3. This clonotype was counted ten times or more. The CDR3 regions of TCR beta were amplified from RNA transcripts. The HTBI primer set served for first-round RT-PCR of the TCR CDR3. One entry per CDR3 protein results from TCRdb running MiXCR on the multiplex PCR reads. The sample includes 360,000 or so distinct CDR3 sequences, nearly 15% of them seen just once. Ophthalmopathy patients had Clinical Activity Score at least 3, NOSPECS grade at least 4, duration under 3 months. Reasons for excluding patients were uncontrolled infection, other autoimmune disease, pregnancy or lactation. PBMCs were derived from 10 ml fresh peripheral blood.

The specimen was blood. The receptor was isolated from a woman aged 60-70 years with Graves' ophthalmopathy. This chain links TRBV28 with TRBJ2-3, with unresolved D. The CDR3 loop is CASTLPSTDTQYF. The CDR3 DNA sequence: TGTGCCAGCACCTTACCTAGCACAGATACGCAGTATTTT.